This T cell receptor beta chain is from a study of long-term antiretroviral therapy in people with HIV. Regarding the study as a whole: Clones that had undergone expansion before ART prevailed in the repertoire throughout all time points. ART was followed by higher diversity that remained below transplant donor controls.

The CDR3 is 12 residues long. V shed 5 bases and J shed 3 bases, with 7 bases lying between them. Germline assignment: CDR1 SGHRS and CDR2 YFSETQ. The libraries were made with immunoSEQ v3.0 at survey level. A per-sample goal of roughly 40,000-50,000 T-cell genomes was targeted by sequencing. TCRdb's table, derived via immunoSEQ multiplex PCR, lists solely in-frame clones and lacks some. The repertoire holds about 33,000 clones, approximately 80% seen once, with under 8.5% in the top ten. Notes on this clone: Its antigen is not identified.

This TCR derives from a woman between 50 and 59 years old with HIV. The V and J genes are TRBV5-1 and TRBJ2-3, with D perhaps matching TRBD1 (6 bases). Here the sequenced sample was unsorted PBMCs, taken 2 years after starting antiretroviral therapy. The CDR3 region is CASRRGTDTQYF. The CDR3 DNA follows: TGCGCCAGCAGGAGGGGGACAGATACGCAGTATTTT.